This T cell receptor beta chain was recovered during a study of CXCR3-negative and CXCR3-positive naive CD8 T cells. CDR1 is MDHEN and CDR2 is SYDVKM in the germline V gene. This CDR3 is 17 amino acids long. Libraries were UMI-labeled 5' RACE TRB cDNA. From the 5' RACE reads, TCRdb lists one entry per CDR3 protein and no DNA. This sample's table has 100,000 to 150,000 distinct CDR3 sequences. To note about this clonotype: The antigen is unknown.

Whole-study results and caveats: From TRB CDR3 properties, TCR strength was inferred; surface CD5 did not differ between naive subsets. Compared with CXCR3-negative naive cells, CXCR3-positive naive cells showed more hydrophobic TRB CDR3s. Comparably high diversity marked both naive subsets, whereas memory CD8+ cells had much lower diversity.

The TCR comes from a human donor in good health. Some clones in this sample may be carry-over from other donors' samples. The chain has TRBV28 and TRBJ1-2; TCRdb reports TRBD1, a call that lacks DNA to check it against. The source material was naive CXCR3- CD8+ T cells from blood. Subset indicated: CD45RO-CCR7+CD27+CD95- naive CD8+ T cells lacking CXCR3 (TNR3-). The CDR3 sequence: CASSFPGWDRSYYGYTF.